The rows below give T cell receptor beta chains drawn from one sample of a study of cytomegalovirus exposure and HLA in healthy donors. The data were produced by immunoSEQ multiplex PCR, yet TCRdb's version contains in-frame clones alone and is incomplete. The sample has 150,000 to 200,000 clones; over 60% are singletons. The source material was PBMCs. These TCRs come from a girl between 10 and 17 years old in good health and CMV-seronegative. Both conserved end residues are part of each CDR3. D genes are given only for firm matches. Only some rows state a clone size, as once, few, many or a class for expanded clones.

j_gene: TRBJ2-7
v_gene: TRBV14
abundance: NA
d_gene: NA
CDR3aa: CASSQMGGVEQYF
CDR3nt: TGTGCCAGCAGCCAAATGGGCGGGGTCGAGCAGTACTTC

j_gene: TRBJ2-1
v_gene: TRBV7-6
abundance: NA
d_gene: TRBD1
CDR3aa: CASSQGPGQGLNEQFF
CDR3nt: TGTGCCAGCAGCCAGGGGCCGGGACAGGGCCTCAATGAGCAGTTCTTC

j_gene: TRBJ1-3
v_gene: TRBV30
abundance: NA
d_gene: NA
CDR3aa: CAWESRGNTIYF
CDR3nt: TGTGCCTGGGAAAGCCGTGGAAACACCATATATTTT

j_gene: TRBJ1-5
v_gene: TRBV18
abundance: NA
d_gene: NA
CDR3aa: CASSPSGSNQPQHF
CDR3nt: TGTGCCAGCTCACCATCCGGTAGCAATCAGCCCCAGCATTTT

j_gene: TRBJ2-5
v_gene: TRBV5-5
abundance: NA
d_gene: TRBD2
CDR3aa: CASSFGGASETQYF
CDR3nt: TGTGCCAGCAGCTTCGGGGGGGCCTCAGAGACCCAGTACTTC

j_gene: TRBJ2-5
v_gene: TRBV7-3
abundance: NA
d_gene: NA
CDR3aa: CASSLNPPGRGGGETQYF
CDR3nt: TGTGCCAGCAGCTTAAACCCCCCTGGGCGGGGAGGTGGAGAGACCCAGTACTTC

j_gene: TRBJ1-6
v_gene: TRBV10-2
abundance: NA
d_gene: NA
CDR3aa: CASRNSKGEPLHF
CDR3nt: TGCGCCAGCAGAAACAGTAAGGGAGAACCCCTCCACTTT

j_gene: TRBJ1-5
v_gene: TRBV7-2
abundance: NA
d_gene: NA
CDR3aa: CASSLGSQSVHQPQHF
CDR3nt: TGTGCCAGCAGCTTAGGTTCTCAGTCAGTTCATCAGCCCCAGCATTTT

j_gene: TRBJ1-1
v_gene: TRBV6-1
abundance: few
d_gene: NA
CDR3aa: CASNKNTEAFF
CDR3nt: TGTGCCAGCAACAAGAACACTGAAGCTTTCTTT

j_gene: TRBJ1-2
v_gene: TRBV30
abundance: few
d_gene: NA
CDR3aa: CAWSGGQAINYGYTF
CDR3nt: TGTGCCTGGAGTGGGGGCCAGGCTATTAACTATGGCTACACCTTC

j_gene: TRBJ1-1
v_gene: TRBV14
abundance: few
d_gene: TRBD1
CDR3aa: CASSQDPGRGWDEAFF
CDR3nt: TGTGCCAGCAGCCAAGATCCGGGCAGGGGGTGGGATGAAGCTTTCTTT

j_gene: TRBJ1-5
v_gene: TRBV2
abundance: few
d_gene: NA
CDR3aa: CASGGGRDQPQHF
CDR3nt: TGTGCCAGCGGGGGTGGGAGGGATCAGCCCCAGCATTTT

j_gene: TRBJ1-6
v_gene: TRBV29-1
abundance: NA
d_gene: NA
CDR3aa: CSVRSDSLNSPLHF
CDR3nt: TGCAGCGTCAGATCGGACAGCTTGAATTCACCCCTCCACTTT

j_gene: TRBJ1-1
v_gene: TRBV10-2
abundance: NA
d_gene: NA
CDR3aa: CASSDGKRVNTEAFF
CDR3nt: TGCGCCAGCAGTGATGGAAAACGGGTGAACACTGAAGCTTTCTTT

j_gene: TRBJ2-1
v_gene: TRBV5-1
abundance: once
d_gene: TRBD2
CDR3aa: CASPGTNSYNEQFF
CDR3nt: TGCGCCAGCCCCGGGACTAACTCCTACAATGAGCAGTTCTTC

j_gene: TRBJ1-1
v_gene: TRBV19
abundance: NA
d_gene: NA
CDR3aa: CASSIALGGHTEAFF
CDR3nt: TGTGCCAGTAGTATAGCCCTCGGCGGTCACACTGAAGCTTTCTTT

j_gene: TRBJ1-5
v_gene: TRBV27
abundance: few
d_gene: NA
CDR3aa: CASSLSVERGQPQHF
CDR3nt: TGTGCCAGCAGTTTATCGGTGGAAAGGGGTCAGCCCCAGCATTTT

j_gene: TRBJ1-5
v_gene: TRBV19
abundance: NA
d_gene: TRBD1
CDR3aa: CASRGQGDQPQHF
CDR3nt: TGTGCCAGCCGAGGACAGGGGGATCAGCCCCAGCATTTT

j_gene: TRBJ1-5
v_gene: TRBV2
abundance: once
d_gene: TRBD1
CDR3aa: CASSWTGGGQPQHF
CDR3nt: TGTGCCAGCAGCTGGACAGGGGGCGGGCAGCCCCAGCATTTT

j_gene: TRBJ1-4
v_gene: TRBV7-8
abundance: NA
d_gene: TRBD1
CDR3aa: CASSLGTGFEKLFF
CDR3nt: TGTGCCAGCAGCTTAGGGACAGGGTTTGAAAAACTGTTTTTT

j_gene: TRBJ2-5
v_gene: TRBV9
abundance: NA
d_gene: TRBD2
CDR3aa: CASSVSGGVLGETQYF
CDR3nt: TGTGCCAGCAGCGTTAGCGGGGGGGTTCTTGGGGAGACCCAGTACTTC

j_gene: TRBJ1-4
v_gene: TRBV14
abundance: once
d_gene: NA
CDR3aa: CASSQGKQGKKLFF
CDR3nt: TGTGCCAGCAGCCAAGGAAAACAGGGAAAAAAACTGTTTTTT

j_gene: TRBJ1-2
v_gene: TRBV5-4
abundance: NA
d_gene: NA
CDR3aa: CASSSLGEGVEYGYTF
CDR3nt: TGTGCCAGCAGCTCTCTAGGAGAGGGGGTTGAGTATGGCTACACCTTC

j_gene: TRBJ2-7
v_gene: TRBV9
abundance: few
d_gene: TRBD1
CDR3aa: CASSFWDRDYEQYF
CDR3nt: TGTGCCAGCAGCTTCTGGGACAGGGACTACGAGCAGTACTTC

j_gene: TRBJ1-5
v_gene: TRBV19
abundance: NA
d_gene: TRBD1
CDR3aa: CASNKGGSKSGYSNQPQHF
CDR3nt: TGTGCCAGTAACAAAGGGGGCTCAAAATCGGGGTATAGCAATCAGCCCCAGCATTTT

j_gene: TRBJ2-1
v_gene: TRBV7-3
abundance: NA
d_gene: TRBD2
CDR3aa: CASSTAGGHDNEQFF
CDR3nt: TGTGCCAGCAGCACCGCGGGGGGACACGACAATGAGCAGTTCTTC

j_gene: TRBJ2-7
v_gene: TRBV29-1
abundance: NA
d_gene: NA
CDR3aa: CSVEVSEYRRAYEQYF
CDR3nt: TGCAGCGTTGAAGTATCGGAGTATAGGCGGGCCTACGAGCAGTACTTC

j_gene: TRBJ2-7
v_gene: TRBV13
abundance: NA
d_gene: TRBD1
CDR3aa: CASSGRGFGEQYF
CDR3nt: TGTGCCAGCAGCGGCAGGGGGTTCGGGGAGCAGTACTTC

j_gene: TRBJ1-2
v_gene: TRBV10-2
abundance: few
d_gene: NA
CDR3aa: CASRDGQSANYGYTF
CDR3nt: TGCGCCAGCAGGGACGGACAGTCAGCTAACTATGGCTACACCTTC